This T cell receptor (beta chain) was obtained from a study of blood T cell repertoires in COVID-19. On the study more broadly: Italy, Spain and the United States were the sources of the convalescent and acute COVID-19 samples.

The CDR3 is 17 amino acids. The germline V gene has CDR1 LNHDA and CDR2 SQIVND (reference sequence). Unmatched junction bases numbered 13, after V lost 3 bases and J lost 7 bases. The data were produced by immunoSEQ multiplex PCR, yet TCRdb's version contains in-frame clones alone and is incomplete. Of 80,000 or so clones listed, roughly 80% are singletons. Sample: peripheral blood. J is TRBJ1-5 and V is TRBV19; 9 bases agree with TRBD1. This TCR was recovered from a woman aged 70-85 years with acute or convalescent COVID-19. In DNA form, the CDR3 reads TGTGCCAGTAGTATGGACAGGGGTTCGACGGTGCGGCAGCCCCAGCATTTT. Translating gives CASSMDRGSTVRQPQHF.